This TCR beta chain was sequenced during a study of cytomegalovirus exposure and HLA in healthy donors. In the PCR, 60 Vbeta and 13 Jbeta primers were used. TCRdb's copy holds only in-frame clones and misses some; the assay was immunoSEQ multiplex PCR. The repertoire table contains tens of thousands of clones. The receptor was isolated from a man aged 18 to 29 in good health and CMV-seropositive. Sequencing used PBMCs.

This CDR3 is CAGERDVAGEQFF. CDR3 nucleotide sequence: TGTGCCGGCGAGAGGGACGTAGCGGGGGAGCAGTTCTTC. V gene TRBV2 combines with J gene TRBJ2-1; 8 bases fit TRBD2. Per the germline V gene, CDR1 is SNHLY and CDR2 is FYNNEI. This CDR3 has 13 amino acids. After removal of 11 bases from V and 10 bases from J, the junction contained 13 bases not matched to a gene.